The 24 T cell receptor beta chains below all came from one sample that was sequenced in a study of OX40 agonist ivuxolimab in advanced cancers. TCRdb keeps only in-frame clones here, not all; method: immunoSEQ multiplex PCR. The data hold tens of thousands of clones, with roughly nine tenths observed a single time. The sample in question was CD4+ or CD8+ T cells sorted from blood, obtained in a trial of the OX40 agonist ivuxolimab. Source of these receptors: an adult with an advanced solid tumor such as melanoma, head and neck, liver or kidney cancer.

The chain links TRBV5-6 to TRBJ2-3; D is unclear. This CDR3 region has 12 residues. The germline V gene encodes CDR1 SGHDT and CDR2 YYEEEE. V shed 4 bases and J shed 2 bases, with 5 bases lying between them. The CDR3 is CASSPSTDTQYF. The CDR3 DNA reads as TGTGCCAGCAGCCCTTCCACAGATACGCAGTATTTT.

V gene TRBV28 combines with J gene TRBJ1-4; 7 nucleotides line up with TRBD1. Germline assignment: CDR1 MDHEN and CDR2 SYDVKM. V dropped 5 bases and J dropped 6; count of bases not matched to a gene: 9. The length of the CDR3 is 15 residues. The CDR3 is CASSNRQGGYEKLFF. The CDR3 coding sequence is TGTGCCAGCAGTAACCGACAGGGTGGTTATGAAAAACTGTTTTTT. The full variable domain, with the rest looked up from reference TRBV28 and TRBJ1-4, is DVKVTQSSRYLVKRTGEKVFLECVQDMDHENMFWYRQDPGLGLRLIYFSYDVKMKEKGDIPEGYSVSREKKERFSLILESASTNQTSMYLCASSNRQGGYEKLFFGSGTQLSVL.

J is TRBJ1-1 and V is TRBV5-1; D unclear. The V gene's germline CDR1 is SGHRS and CDR2 YFSETQ. Trimming took off 1 base at V and 1 base at J, with 8 bases between the two ends. The CDR3 is made up of 14 amino acids. The CDR3 DNA reads as TGCGCCAGCAGCTTGTCAAGAGAGAACACTGAAGCTTTCTTT. Translation gives CASSLSRENTEAFF.

The chain is built from TRBV5-1 and TRBJ2-3; TRBD2 is a possible D gene (6 bases). Between the trimmed V and J ends, which lost 2 bases and 0 bases, there was a span of 10 bases. Germline lookup yields CDR1 SGHRS and CDR2 YFSETQ. This CDR3 region has 15 residues. The CDR3 here is CASSFNGGSTDTQYF. As DNA, the CDR3 is TGCGCCAGCAGCTTCAATGGGGGGAGCACAGATACGCAGTATTTT. Full variable domain (missing parts from reference TRBV5-1 and TRBJ2-3): KAGVTQTPRYLIKTRGQQVTLSCSPISGHRSVSWYQQTPGQGLQFLFEYFSETQRNKGNFPGRFSGRQFSNSRSEMNVSTLELGDSALYLCASSFNGGSTDTQYFGPGTRLTVL.

This sequence joins TRBV7-8 and TRBJ1-3; D may be TRBD1 (5 bases). Germline V gene data show CDR1 as SGHVS and CDR2 as FQNEAQ. The CDR3 totals 16 residues. V was cut by 3 bases and J by 0 bases, with 12 bases left in between. CDR3 bases: TGTGCCAGCAGCTTTTGGGGCTCGAGCTCTGGAAACACCATATATTTT. It yields the protein CASSFWGSSSGNTIYF.

The chain has TRBV21-1 and TRBJ1-1; the table's D call of TRBD1 was not tested on the DNA. TRBV21-1 is a documented pseudogene. The CDR3 totals 15 residues. The DNA of the CDR3 is TGTGCCAGCAGCAAACGGGACAGGGAGGACACTGAAGCTTTCTTT. Amino acids: CASSKRDREDTEAFF.

J is TRBJ2-7 and V is TRBV5-1, with TRBD1 matching 8 bases. The V and J ends lost 4 bases and 2 bases, in that order; junction bases with no gene match: 20. Germline V lookup: CDR1 SGHRS, CDR2 YFSETQ. The CDR3 loop spans 19 amino acids. The CDR3 coding sequence is TGCGCCAGCAGCCAACAAAACACCCTACCTAGGACAGGGCCCTACGAGCAGTACGTC. Translating gives CASSQQNTLPRTGPYEQYV.

This chain joins TRBV6-1 and TRBJ2-1; possible D gene TRBD2, 6 bases. Germline-derived CDR1 and CDR2 are MNHNS and SASEGT. The V and J ends lost 8 bases and 1 base respectively, with 12 bases between them. The CDR3 extends over 14 amino acids. CDR3 DNA: TGTGCCAGCGGGTCTCGGGGGTCCTACAATGAGCAGTTCTTC. This encodes CASGSRGSYNEQFF.

The rearrangement links TRBV19 to TRBJ1-3; TRBD1 matches 7 bases. Trimming cost V 10 bases and J 2 bases; bases outside gene matches: 8. Germline V lookup: CDR1 LNHDA, CDR2 SQIVND (reference sequence). This CDR3 spans 14 amino acids. CDR3: CATSDRAAGNTIYF. DNA for the CDR3: TGTGCCACCTCCGACAGGGCGGCTGGAAACACCATATATTTT. The complete variable domain, with remaining parts taken from reference TRBV19 and TRBJ1-3, reads DGGITQSPKYLFRKEGQNVTLSCEQNLNHDAMYWYRQDPGQGLRLIYYSQIVNDFQKGDIAEGYSVSREKKESFPLTVTSAQKNPTAFYLCATSDRAAGNTIYFGEGSWLTVV.

The genes are TRBV9 and TRBJ1-2; 7 positions agree with TRBD1. CDR3 length: 16 amino acids. Germline values: CDR1 SGDLS, CDR2 YYNGEE. J gave up 8 bases and V 0 bases, and 13 bases lay outside the gene matches. CDR3 sequence reads: CASSVGLLRGGRGYTF. CDR3 DNA: TGTGCCAGCAGCGTAGGCCTCCTCAGAGGGGGCCGGGGCTACACCTTC.

This clone was counted a few times. A junction boundary mismatches the germline segment, possibly from a read error. The chain uses TRBV7-6 and TRBJ1-5, with D possibly being TRBD1 (6 bases). Germline assignment: CDR1 SGHVS and CDR2 FNYEAQ. The CDR3 length is 15 residues. CDR3 in DNA: TGTGCCAGCAGCTTAGCTGGGGGGCGCAAACAGCCCCAGCATTTT. Translating gives CASSLAGGRKQPQHF.

The chain joins TRBV18 to TRBJ1-5, with D unresolved. This CDR3 is 15 amino acids long. The V gene's germline CDR1 is KGHSH and CDR2 LQKENI. V lost 6 bases to trimming and J lost 6 bases, with 18 bases between them. CDR3 in amino acids: CASSSGPLRGQPQHF. The CDR3 DNA sequence: TGTGCCAGCTCGTCCGGGCCGCTACGGGGTCAGCCCCAGCATTTT. Variable domain in full (rest from reference TRBV18 and TRBJ1-5): NAGVMQNPRHLVRRRGQEARLRCSPMKGHSHVYWYRQLPEEGLKFMVYLQKENIIDESGMPKERFSAEFPKEGPSILRIQQVVRGDSAAYFCASSSGPLRGQPQHFGDGTRLSIL.

Details on this clone: A junction boundary mismatches the germline segment, possibly from a read error. The chain uses TRBV7-9 and TRBJ1-1; D ambiguous. From germline, CDR1 is SEHNR and CDR2 FQNEAQ (reference sequence). The CDR3 runs 13 residues. CDR3 sequence: CASSLEGRMGAFF. CDR3 nucleotides: TGTGCCAGCAGTTTAGAGGGCAGGATGGGAGCTTTCTTT.

The CDR3 region has the DNA TGTGCCAGCAGCTTTCGAAGCGGGGGGGCCTTTTTTACAGATACGCAGTATTTT. Its translation is CASSFRSGGAFFTDTQYF. The genes are TRBV11-2 and TRBJ2-3, with 10 bases matching TRBD2. The germline V gene encodes CDR1 SGHAT and CDR2 FQNNGV. The CDR3 runs 18 residues. V lost 3 bases, J lost 3 bases, and 12 bases stayed unmatched. The full variable domain, its missing parts supplied by reference TRBV11-2 and TRBJ2-3, is EAGVAQSPRYKIIEKRQSVAFWCNPISGHATLYWYQQILGQGPKLLIQFQNNGVVDDSQLPKDRFSAERLKGVDSTLKIQPAKLEDSAVYLCASSFRSGGAFFTDTQYFGPGTRLTVL.

This chain connects TRBV4-1 to TRBJ2-7; 9 positions match TRBD2. The CDR3 has 15 amino acids. Germline CDR1 is MGHRA and CDR2 is YSYEKL. V lost 1 base to trimming and J lost 3 bases; unmatched junction nucleotides: 4. This CDR3 reads CASSQAAGGFYEQYV. CDR3 bases: TGCGCCAGCAGCCAAGCTGCGGGGGGGTTCTACGAGCAGTACGTC.

The gene calls are TRBV7-3 and TRBJ2-2; 8 nucleotides align to TRBD1. Germline V gene sequence: CDR1 SGHTA, CDR2 FQGTGA. CDR3 length equals 17 residues. V lost 2 bases, J lost 4 bases, and 9 bases stayed unmatched. The CDR3 region has the DNA TGTGCCAGCAGCTTATTGAGTCAGGGGGCAGTCACCGGGGAGCTGTTTTTT. Translating it yields CASSLLSQGAVTGELFF.

V gene TRBV7-9 combines with J gene TRBJ2-5; TRBD1 agrees at 9 bases. Trimming at V came to 4 bases and at J to 2 bases, leaving 8 bases not matched to a gene. The CDR3 is made up of 16 amino acids. The germline V gene has CDR1 SEHNR and CDR2 FQNEAQ (reference sequence). CDR3 sequence reads: CASSSGTGKIQETQYF. DNA for the CDR3: TGTGCCAGCAGCTCCGGGACAGGGAAGATTCAAGAGACCCAGTACTTC.

The chain couples TRBV2 to TRBJ2-7, with TRBD1 identical over 9 bases. This CDR3 has 16 residues. Germline V gene data show CDR1 as SNHLY and CDR2 as FYNNEI. V dropped 5 bases and J dropped 6; count of bases not matched to a gene: 14. This CDR3 reads CASSPMTGTGSSEQYV. The CDR3 DNA is TGTGCCAGCAGTCCGATGACCGGGACAGGGAGCTCCGAGCAGTACGTC.

V usage is TRBV9 and J usage is TRBJ2-2; D ambiguous. The CDR3 totals 17 residues. The germline V and J ends were trimmed by 0 bases and 1 base, with 13 bases remaining between them. CDR1 SGDLS and CDR2 YYNGEE come from the germline V gene. CDR3 in amino acids: CASSVAGLVENTGELFF. CDR3 DNA sequence: TGTGCCAGCAGCGTAGCTGGATTAGTGGAGAACACCGGGGAGCTGTTTTTT.

A remark on this clone: The sample contains more than one DNA sequence encoding this CDR3. The rearrangement joins TRBV5-1 to TRBJ1-1; no clear D. The CDR3 is made up of 13 amino acids. V lost 0 bases to trimming and J lost 1 base, with 4 bases between them. Germline V gives CDR1 SGHRS, CDR2 YFSETQ. CDR3 sequence: CASSLDQNTEAFF. The CDR3 bases are TGCGCCAGCAGCTTGGACCAGAACACTGAAGCTTTCTTT.

This clone was picked up a small number of times. The chain combines TRBV7-9 with TRBJ1-6, with a possible D match to TRBD1 (5 bases). The CDR3 sequence is 14 residues long. Germline V gene sequence: CDR1 SEHNR, CDR2 FQNEAQ (reference sequence). Deletions cut 5 bases from V and 6 bases from J, with 11 bases between. This chain's CDR3 is CASSRRDANSPLHF. CDR3 DNA: TGTGCCAGCAGCCGCCGGGACGCTAATTCACCCCTCCACTTT. The entire variable domain, with the rest obtained from reference TRBV7-9 and TRBJ1-6, is as follows: DTGVSQNPRHKITKRGQNVTFRCDPISEHNRLYWYRQTLGQGPEFLTYFQNEAQLEKSRLLSDRFSAERPKGSFSTLEIQRTEQGDSAMYLCASSRRDANSPLHFGNGTRLTVT.

This chain uses TRBV2 with TRBJ2-3; D is unclear. The CDR3 loop spans 13 amino acids. CDR1 and CDR2 (germline): SNHLY, FYNNEI. V was pared by 6 bases and J by 5 bases, with 12 bases between. CDR3 bases: TGTGCCAGCAGCTTATACGTAGAAGATACGCAGTATTTT. It encodes CASSLYVEDTQYF.

The chain joins TRBV5-1 to TRBJ2-1; 8 bases map to TRBD2. The V gene end was trimmed by 2 bases and the J gene end by 8 bases; junction bases not matched to a gene: 6. Germline CDR1 SGHRS, CDR2 YFSETQ. The CDR3 extends over 14 amino acids. The CDR3 here is CASSFSGSTDEQFF. The CDR3 DNA reads TGCGCCAGCAGCTTCAGCGGGAGTACCGATGAGCAGTTCTTC.

There are a few counts of this clone. The CDR3 loop is CASSSQGLDNEQFF. As DNA, the CDR3 is TGCGCCAGCAGCTCTCAGGGCCTCGACAATGAGCAGTTCTTC. The rearrangement joins TRBV5-1 to TRBJ2-1, with a weak D call TRBD1 (5 bases). Germline values: CDR1 SGHRS, CDR2 YFSETQ. V was pared by 3 bases and J by 5 bases, with 12 bases between. The CDR3 totals 14 residues.